These T cell receptor beta chains were read from a single sample in a study of early T cells in non-severe SARS-CoV-2 infection. MiXCR, applied by TCRdb to the 5' RACE reads, yields one record per CDR3 protein. The sample includes roughly 63,000 distinct CDR3 sequences, more than 10% of them seen just once. Specimen: whole blood, collected at baseline. The receptors shown here come from an adult who was a healthcare worker with PCR-confirmed SARS-CoV-2 infection or an uninfected control (not recorded which). The donor label of this sample is uncertain. Both conserved end residues are part of each CDR3. D genes are given only for firm matches. Some rows have no size entry. The others give once, few or many, or a class for an expanded clone.

clone_size	v_call	d_call	j_call	cdr3_nt	cdr3_aa
many	TRBV12-3/TRBV12-4	.	TRBJ1-2	TGTGCCAGCAGTTTGGGCAGTACCTATGGCTACACCTTC	CASSLGSTYGYTF
many	TRBV18	.	TRBJ2-3	TGTGCCAGCTCACCATCTATCAGGGGGGAGAAGAACGATACGCAGTATTTT	CASSPSIRGEKNDTQYF
.	TRBV6-5	TRBD1	TRBJ2-3	TGTGCCAGCAGTCACAGGGGGTCTAGCACAGATACGCAGTATTTT	CASSHRGSSTDTQYF
.	TRBV2	TRBD2	TRBJ2-3	TGTGCCAGCAGATTACTAGCGGGGGGGAGCACAGATACGCAGTATTTT	CASRLLAGGSTDTQYF
few	TRBV24-1	.	TRBJ2-5	TGTGCCCCCCTGACCTCTCAAGAGACCCAGTACTTC	CAPLTSQETQYF
.	TRBV7-3	.	TRBJ2-1	TGTGCCAGCAGCTCACGGTGGGGAGCGGCCGGGTACAATGAGCAGTTCTTC	CASSSRWGAAGYNEQFF
many	TRBV28	.	TRBJ1-5	TGTGCCAGCAGTTTGCAGCCCCAGCATTTT	CASSLQPQHF
.	TRBV4-2	.	TRBJ1-1	TGTGCCAGCAGCCAAGATTCTTTAAAGAGAACTGAAGCTTTCTTT	CASSQDSLKRTEAFF
.	TRBV2	.	TRBJ1-6	TGTGCCAGCAGCCCCGACAGTACGGCTTCACCCCTCCACTTT	CASSPDSTASPLHF
once	TRBV5-6	TRBD2	TRBJ2-3	TGTGCCAGCAGCATCGGGACTAGCGGGGGGACCACAGATACGCAGTATTTT	CASSIGTSGGTTDTQYF
.	TRBV5-1	TRBD2	TRBJ2-3	TGCGCCAGCAGCTTGGCCAGCGGGGTCACAGATACGCAGTATTTT	CASSLASGVTDTQYF
.	TRBV24-1	.	TRBJ2-2	TGTGCCACCAGTGATTTGACGGGGTCCCACGGGGAGCTGTTTTTT	CATSDLTGSHGELFF
.	TRBV2	.	TRBJ2-2	TGTGCCAGCAGAGAGACAGGCACCGGGGAGCTGTTTTTT	CASRETGTGELFF
many	TRBV24-1	TRBD2	TRBJ2-1	TGTGCCACCGGACTAGCGGGGGGGCATGAGCAGTTCTTC	CATGLAGGHEQFF
.	TRBV7-9	TRBD2	TRBJ2-5	TGTGCCAGCAGCTTAGGCCCGGGACTAGCGGGGGTACCTACAGAGACCCAGTACTTC	CASSLGPGLAGVPTETQYF
few	TRBV5-1	.	TRBJ2-2	TGCGCCAGCAGCTTGGAACCTATCACCGGGGAGCTGTTTTTT	CASSLEPITGELFF
few	TRBV27	.	TRBJ1-1	TGTGCCAGCAGTTTATGGGGCTCACGGCCTGAAGCTTTCTTT	CASSLWGSRPEAFF
few	TRBV2	TRBD1	TRBJ1-5	TGTGCCAGCAGGCCCGGGACAGCTAGCAATCAGCCCCAGCATTTT	CASRPGTASNQPQHF
few	TRBV18	TRBD1	TRBJ1-1	TGTGCCAGCTCACCACGTGCAGGGGGCAAGAACACTGAAGCTTTCTTT	CASSPRAGGKNTEAFF
.	TRBV4-1	TRBD2	TRBJ2-3	TGCGCCAGCAGCCAAGATAGCGGGGGGATCACAGATACGCAGTATTTT	CASSQDSGGITDTQYF
few	TRBV20-1	.	TRBJ2-3	TGCAGTGCGTCGGGACCACCTACAGATACGCAGTATTTT	CSASGPPTDTQYF
few	TRBV19	.	TRBJ1-2	TGTGCCAGTACCATGGGCAGGGATCTGATGAACTATGGCTACACCTTC	CASTMGRDLMNYGYTF
.	TRBV12-3/TRBV12-4	TRBD1	TRBJ2-5	TGTGCCAGCAGTTTAGCGAACAGGGGAAAGACCCAGTACTTC	CASSLANRGKTQYF
.	TRBV9	.	TRBJ2-2	TGTGCCAGCAGCCCAGGCTGGTCAGGACAGAACACCGGGGAGCTGTTTTTT	CASSPGWSGQNTGELFF
many	TRBV7-2	.	TRBJ1-5	TGTGCCAGCAGCTTATGGGGAGATAGCAATCAGCCCCAGCATTTT	CASSLWGDSNQPQHF
few	TRBV18	.	TRBJ2-6	TGTGCCAGCTCCCCGGACCTGGTCGGGGCCAACGTCCTGACTTTC	CASSPDLVGANVLTF
many	TRBV3-1	TRBD1	TRBJ1-6	TGTGCCAGCAGCCAAGCGCCTGCTTCGGTTTTCAGGGGGGATTATAATTCACCCCTCCACTTT	CASSQAPASVFRGDYNSPLHF
few	TRBV30	TRBD1	TRBJ1-1	TGTGCCTGGAGCCGGGACAGGGGGTCTGAAGCTTTCTTT	CAWSRDRGSEAFF
many	TRBV5-1	.	TRBJ2-2	TGCGCCAGCAGCTTGCGAGGGCTGAACACCGGGGAGCTGTTTTTT	CASSLRGLNTGELFF
.	TRBV27	TRBD1	TRBJ1-4	TGTGCCAGCAGTCCCGGACAGGGGAAATACAACTACAATGAAAAACTGTTTTTT	CASSPGQGKYNYNEKLFF
.	TRBV20-1	.	TRBJ1-1	TGCAGTGCTAGAGAAGGGAAGAACACTGAAGCTTTCTTT	CSAREGKNTEAFF
few	TRBV5-8	.	TRBJ1-6	TGTGCCAGCAGCTTGGATCCAGGGAAGAATTCACCCCTCCACTTT	CASSLDPGKNSPLHF
few	TRBV10-3	.	TRBJ2-3	TGTGCCATCAGCCCGGAAAATCCGCGGATCAACACAGATACGCAGTATTTT	CAISPENPRINTDTQYF
many	TRBV5-4	TRBD1	TRBJ2-3	TGTGCCAGCAGCAGAGACAGGGGCGACACAGATACGCAGTATTTT	CASSRDRGDTDTQYF
many	TRBV2	TRBD1	TRBJ2-2	TGTGCCACTCGGACAGGGGGTTACACCGGGGAGCTGTTTTTT	CATRTGGYTGELFF
.	TRBV6-6	TRBD1	TRBJ1-2	TGTGCCAGCAGTTCGCTGGGACAGGGGAATGGCTACACCTTC	CASSSLGQGNGYTF
.	TRBV20-1	.	TRBJ2-3	TGCAGTGCTAGAGTAGGGAGATCGAATACGCAGTATTTT	CSARVGRSNTQYF
.	TRBV10-1	TRBD2	TRBJ2-3	TGCGCCAGCAGTGAGGCGGCTAGCGGGGGCACAGATACGCAGTATTTT	CASSEAASGGTDTQYF
.	TRBV7-9	TRBD2	TRBJ2-1	TGTGCCAGCAGGGCCGGGACTAGCGGGGGAAACTATGAGCAGTTCTTC	CASRAGTSGGNYEQFF
few	TRBV5-8	.	TRBJ2-5	TGTGCCAGCAGCTCGGGCGGACGGCCCGCAGAGACCCAGTACTTC	CASSSGGRPAETQYF
many	TRBV4-2	.	TRBJ2-1	TGTGCCAGCAGCCAAGCACGGGGCAGAATTGAGCAGTTCTTC	CASSQARGRIEQFF
.	TRBV12-3/TRBV12-4	TRBD1	TRBJ1-5	TGTGCCAGCAGCTTGGGGGACAGGGTAAAGCCCCAGCATTTT	CASSLGDRVKPQHF
many	TRBV19	.	TRBJ1-4	TGTGCCAGTAGTATTTGGGGACGAACTAATGAAAAACTGTTTTTT	CASSIWGRTNEKLFF
many	TRBV12-3/TRBV12-4	TRBD1	TRBJ1-2	TGTGCCAGCGGGACAGGCCCCTACTTTTTCTATGGCTACACCTTC	CASGTGPYFFYGYTF
.	TRBV30	.	TRBJ2-5	TGTGCCTGGAGTACAGGGACCCAAGAGACCCAGTACTTC	CAWSTGTQETQYF
.	TRBV7-8	.	TRBJ1-1	TGTGCCAGCAGCTTAGCTCCCCAAAATCGGAGGACCACTGAAGCTTTCTTT	CASSLAPQNRRTTEAFF
few	TRBV7-3	.	TRBJ2-1	TGTGCCAGCAGCTTAAGATTGACAGATGAGCAGTTCTTC	CASSLRLTDEQFF
.	TRBV5-1	TRBD1	TRBJ2-5	TGCGCCAGCAGCACTCAGACAGGGCGGGTCCGGGAGACCCAGTACTTC	CASSTQTGRVRETQYF
few	TRBV6-5	.	TRBJ2-2	TGTGCCAGCACTTCTGAGTTGAGTGACACCGGGGAGCTGTTTTTT	CASTSELSDTGELFF
few	TRBV12-3/TRBV12-4	.	TRBJ1-2	TGTGCCATACAGGAGAACTATGGCTACACCTTC	CAIQENYGYTF
many	TRBV4-1	.	TRBJ2-5	TGCGCCAGCAGCCAAGATGGGGTGTACCAAGAGACCCAGTACTTC	CASSQDGVYQETQYF
.	TRBV18	TRBD2	TRBJ2-1	TGTGCCAGCTCAGCGCCTAGCGGGGGGCCCTACAATGAGCAGTTCTTC	CASSAPSGGPYNEQFF
.	TRBV6-1	.	TRBJ2-5	TGTGCCAGCAGTGAAGCGCTAGGAAGTCATCAAGAGACCCAGTACTTC	CASSEALGSHQETQYF
many	TRBV24-1	.	TRBJ1-5	TGTGCCACCAGTGATAGCAATCAGCCCCAGCATTTT	CATSDSNQPQHF
.	TRBV27	.	TRBJ2-6	TGTGCCAGCAGTCCCCTCCGGGGGTCAGGGTCTGGGGCCAACGTCCTGACTTTC	CASSPLRGSGSGANVLTF